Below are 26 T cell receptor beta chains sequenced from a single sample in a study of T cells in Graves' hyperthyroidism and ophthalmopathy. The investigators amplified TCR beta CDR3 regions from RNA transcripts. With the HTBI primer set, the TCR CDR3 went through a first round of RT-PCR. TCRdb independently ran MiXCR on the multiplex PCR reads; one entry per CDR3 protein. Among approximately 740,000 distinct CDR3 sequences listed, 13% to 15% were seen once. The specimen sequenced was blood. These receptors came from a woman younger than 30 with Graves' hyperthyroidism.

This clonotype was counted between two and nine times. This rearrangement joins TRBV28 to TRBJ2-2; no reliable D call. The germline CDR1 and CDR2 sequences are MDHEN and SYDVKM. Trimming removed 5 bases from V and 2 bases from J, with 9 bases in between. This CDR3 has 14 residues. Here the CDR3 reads CASSRTHNTGELFF. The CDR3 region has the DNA TGTGCCAGCAGTCGGACCCACAACACCGGGGAGCTGTTTTTT.

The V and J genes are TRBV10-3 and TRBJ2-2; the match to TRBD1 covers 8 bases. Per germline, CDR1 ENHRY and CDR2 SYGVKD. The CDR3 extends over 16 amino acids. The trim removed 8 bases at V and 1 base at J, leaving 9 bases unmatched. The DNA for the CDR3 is TGTGCCATCTTAGACAGGGGCCGAGGGAACACCGGGGAGCTGTTTTTT. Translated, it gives CAILDRGRGNTGELFF.

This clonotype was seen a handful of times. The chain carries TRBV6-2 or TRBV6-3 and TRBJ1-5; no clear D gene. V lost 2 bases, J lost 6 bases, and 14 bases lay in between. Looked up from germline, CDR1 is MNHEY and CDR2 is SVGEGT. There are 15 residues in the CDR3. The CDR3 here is CASSYVRSLGQPQHF. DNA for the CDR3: TGTGCCAGCAGTTACGTCCGTAGCTTGGGTCAGCCCCAGCATTTT.

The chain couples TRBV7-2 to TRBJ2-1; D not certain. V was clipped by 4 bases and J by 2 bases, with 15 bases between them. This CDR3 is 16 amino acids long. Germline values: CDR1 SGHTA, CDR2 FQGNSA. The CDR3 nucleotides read TGTGCCAGCAGCTCAAGGTCCTCGTCCCCCTACAATGAGCAGTTCTTC. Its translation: CASSSRSSSPYNEQFF.

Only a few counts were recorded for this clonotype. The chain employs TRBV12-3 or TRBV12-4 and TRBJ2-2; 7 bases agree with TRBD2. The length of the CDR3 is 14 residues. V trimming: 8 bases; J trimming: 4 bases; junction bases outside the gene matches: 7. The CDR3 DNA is TGTGCCAGCCACGGGAGGTTGTTCACCGGGGAGCTGTTTTTT. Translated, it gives CASHGRLFTGELFF.

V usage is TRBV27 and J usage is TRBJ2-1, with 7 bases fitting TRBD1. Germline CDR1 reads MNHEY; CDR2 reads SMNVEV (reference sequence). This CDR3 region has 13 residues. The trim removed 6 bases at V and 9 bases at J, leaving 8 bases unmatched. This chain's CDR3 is CASSTQGLGEQFF. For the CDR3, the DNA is TGTGCCAGCAGCACACAGGGGTTGGGTGAGCAGTTCTTC.

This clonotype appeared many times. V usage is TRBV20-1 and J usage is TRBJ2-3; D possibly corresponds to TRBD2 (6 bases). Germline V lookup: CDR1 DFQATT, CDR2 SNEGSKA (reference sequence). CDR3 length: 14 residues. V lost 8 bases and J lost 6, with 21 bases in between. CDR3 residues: CSWGTPGGDDTQYF. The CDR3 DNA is TGCAGTTGGGGGACGCCCGGGGGTGACGATACGCAGTATTTT.

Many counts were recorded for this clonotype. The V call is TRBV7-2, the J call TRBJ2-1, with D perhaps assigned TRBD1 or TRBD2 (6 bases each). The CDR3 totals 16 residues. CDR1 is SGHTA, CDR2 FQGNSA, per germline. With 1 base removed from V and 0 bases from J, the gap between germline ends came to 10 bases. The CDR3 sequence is CASSLVRGGSYNEQFF. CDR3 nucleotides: TGTGCCAGCAGCTTAGTCAGGGGAGGCTCCTACAATGAGCAGTTCTTC.

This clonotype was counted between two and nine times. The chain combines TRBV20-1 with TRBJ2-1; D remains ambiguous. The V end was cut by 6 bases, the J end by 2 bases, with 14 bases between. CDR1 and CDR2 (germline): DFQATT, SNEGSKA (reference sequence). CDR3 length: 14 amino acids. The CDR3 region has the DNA TGCAGTGCGCCACTGTGGCCCCCCTACAATGAGCAGTTCTTC. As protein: CSAPLWPPYNEQFF.

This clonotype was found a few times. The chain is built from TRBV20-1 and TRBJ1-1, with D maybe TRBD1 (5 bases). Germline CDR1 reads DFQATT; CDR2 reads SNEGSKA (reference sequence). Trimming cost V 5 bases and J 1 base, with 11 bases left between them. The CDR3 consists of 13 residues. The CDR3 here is CSAVRDGNTEAFF. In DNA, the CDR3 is TGCAGTGCTGTCCGGGACGGGAACACTGAAGCTTTCTTT.

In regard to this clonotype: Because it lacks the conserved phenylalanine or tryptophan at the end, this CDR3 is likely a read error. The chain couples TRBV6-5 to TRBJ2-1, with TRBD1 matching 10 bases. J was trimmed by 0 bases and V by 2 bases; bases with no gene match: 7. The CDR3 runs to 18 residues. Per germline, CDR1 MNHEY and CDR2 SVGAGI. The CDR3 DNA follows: TGTGCCAGCAGTTACCCGCCCGACAGGGGGCTCTCCTACAATGAGCAGTTCTCC. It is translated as CASSYPPDRGLSYNEQFS.

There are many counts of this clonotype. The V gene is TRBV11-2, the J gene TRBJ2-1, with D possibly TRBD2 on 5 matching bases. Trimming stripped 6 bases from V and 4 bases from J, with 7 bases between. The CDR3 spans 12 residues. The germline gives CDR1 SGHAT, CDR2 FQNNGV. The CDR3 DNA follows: TGTGCCAGCAGACTAGAATACAATGAGCAGTTCTTC. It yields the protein CASRLEYNEQFF.

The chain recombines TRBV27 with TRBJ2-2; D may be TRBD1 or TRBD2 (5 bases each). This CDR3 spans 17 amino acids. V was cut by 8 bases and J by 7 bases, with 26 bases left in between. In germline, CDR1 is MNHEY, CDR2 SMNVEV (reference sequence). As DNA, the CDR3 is TGTGCCAGCTCACGCTGGCAGGGAGCCCCCAAGAGCGGGGAGCTGTTTTTT. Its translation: CASSRWQGAPKSGELFF.

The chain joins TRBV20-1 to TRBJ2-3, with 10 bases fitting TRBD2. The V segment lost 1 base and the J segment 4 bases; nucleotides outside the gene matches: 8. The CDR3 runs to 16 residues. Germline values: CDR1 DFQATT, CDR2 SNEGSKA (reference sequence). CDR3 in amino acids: CSARAEGLALSDTQYF. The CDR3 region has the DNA TGCAGTGCTAGAGCTGAGGGACTAGCGCTTTCAGATACGCAGTATTTT.

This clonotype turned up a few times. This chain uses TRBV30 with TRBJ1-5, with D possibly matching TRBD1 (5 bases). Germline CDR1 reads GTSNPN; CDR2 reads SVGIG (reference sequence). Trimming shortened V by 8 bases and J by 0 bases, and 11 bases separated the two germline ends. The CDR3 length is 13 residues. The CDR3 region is CAGGRDSNQPQHF. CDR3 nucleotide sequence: TGTGCCGGGGGTCGGGATAGCAATCAGCCCCAGCATTTT.

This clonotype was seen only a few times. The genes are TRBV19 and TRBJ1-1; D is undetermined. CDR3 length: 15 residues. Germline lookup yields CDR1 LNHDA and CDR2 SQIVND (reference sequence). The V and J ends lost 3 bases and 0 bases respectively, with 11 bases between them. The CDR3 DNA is TGTGCCAGTAGTATGTGGGGAGGGTTGAACACTGAAGCTTTCTTT. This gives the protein CASSMWGGLNTEAFF.

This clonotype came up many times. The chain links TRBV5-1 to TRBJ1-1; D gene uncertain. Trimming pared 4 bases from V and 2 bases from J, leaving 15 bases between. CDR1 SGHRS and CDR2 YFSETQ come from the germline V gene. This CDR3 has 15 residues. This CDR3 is CASSLTTATNTEAFF. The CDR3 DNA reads TGCGCCAGCAGCCTCACCACCGCAACCAACACTGAAGCTTTCTTT.

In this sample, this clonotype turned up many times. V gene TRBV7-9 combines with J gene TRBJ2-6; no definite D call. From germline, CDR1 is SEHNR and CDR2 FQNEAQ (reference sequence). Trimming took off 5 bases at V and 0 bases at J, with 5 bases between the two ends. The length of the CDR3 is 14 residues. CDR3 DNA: TGTGCCAGCAGCCCAGTCTCTGGGGCCAACGTCCTGACTTTC. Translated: CASSPVSGANVLTF.

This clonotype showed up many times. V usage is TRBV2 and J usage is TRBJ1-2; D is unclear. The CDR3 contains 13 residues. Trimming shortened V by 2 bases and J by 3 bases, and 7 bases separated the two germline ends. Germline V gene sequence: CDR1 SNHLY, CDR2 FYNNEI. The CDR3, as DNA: TGTGCCAGCAGTGAATTGAGGGACTATGGCTACACCTTC. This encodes CASSELRDYGYTF.

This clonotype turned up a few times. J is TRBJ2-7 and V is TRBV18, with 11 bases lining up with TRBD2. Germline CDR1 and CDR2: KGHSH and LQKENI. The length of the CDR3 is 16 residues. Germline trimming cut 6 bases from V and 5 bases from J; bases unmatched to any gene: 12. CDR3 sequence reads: CASSQNLAGGSHEQYF. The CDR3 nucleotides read TGTGCCAGCTCTCAAAACCTAGCGGGAGGATCCCACGAGCAGTACTTC.

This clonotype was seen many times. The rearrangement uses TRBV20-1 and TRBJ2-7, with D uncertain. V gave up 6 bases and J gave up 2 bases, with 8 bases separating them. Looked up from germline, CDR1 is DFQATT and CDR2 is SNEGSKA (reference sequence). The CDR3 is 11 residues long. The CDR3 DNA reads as TGCAGTGCCCTAAGGACCTACGAGCAGTACTTC. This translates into CSALRTYEQYF.

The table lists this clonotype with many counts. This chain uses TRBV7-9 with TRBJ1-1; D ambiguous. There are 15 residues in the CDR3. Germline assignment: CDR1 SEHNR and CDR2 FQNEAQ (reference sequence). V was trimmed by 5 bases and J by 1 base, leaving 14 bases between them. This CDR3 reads CASSPHKSPNTEAFF. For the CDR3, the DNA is TGTGCCAGCAGCCCGCATAAATCCCCGAACACTGAAGCTTTCTTT.

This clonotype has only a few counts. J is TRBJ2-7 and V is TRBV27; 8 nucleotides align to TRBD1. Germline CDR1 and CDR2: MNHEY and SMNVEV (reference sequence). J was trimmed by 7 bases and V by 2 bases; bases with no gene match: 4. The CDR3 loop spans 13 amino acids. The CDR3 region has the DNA TGTGCCAGCAGTTTAGCCAGGGGGCTTGAGCAGTACTTC. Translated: CASSLARGLEQYF.

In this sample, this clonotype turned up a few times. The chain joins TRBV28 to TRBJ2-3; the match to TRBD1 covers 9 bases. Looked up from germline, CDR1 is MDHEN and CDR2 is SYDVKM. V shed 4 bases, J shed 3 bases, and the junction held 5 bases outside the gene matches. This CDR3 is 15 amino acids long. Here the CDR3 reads CASSSPGTGTDTQYF. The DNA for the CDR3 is TGTGCCAGCAGTTCCCCCGGGACAGGGACAGATACGCAGTATTTT.

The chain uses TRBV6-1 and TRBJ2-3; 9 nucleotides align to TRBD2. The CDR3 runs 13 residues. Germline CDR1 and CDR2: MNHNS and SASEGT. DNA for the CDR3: TGTGGTTGTAGCGGGAGAGGCACAGATACGCAGTATTTT. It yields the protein CGCSGRGTDTQYF.

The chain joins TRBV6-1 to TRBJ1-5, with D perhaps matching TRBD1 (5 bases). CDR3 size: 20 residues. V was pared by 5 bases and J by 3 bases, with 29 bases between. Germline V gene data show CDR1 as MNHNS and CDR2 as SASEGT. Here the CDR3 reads CASSFTGPGGLGLDNQPQHF. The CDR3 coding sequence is TGTGCCAGCAGTTTTACAGGCCCCGGGGGATTGGGGCTGGACAATCAGCCCCAGCATTTT.